Listed here are 20 T cell receptor beta chains from one sample, sequenced in a study of beta chain features in type 1 diabetes (dated by TCRdb to 2017 to 2018). Points the paper makes about the study in general: Type 1 diabetes patients showed a moderate but significant shortening of TCRB CDR3 length in all four CD4+ subsets.

The method behind the library was the immunoSEQ multiplex PCR assay. The High Capacity cDNA Reverse Transcription Kit was used to reverse transcribe all of the isolated RNA, meaning that expressed TCRB transcripts were what got sequenced. As stored in TCRdb, this immuneACCESS dataset retains in-frame rearrangements with V and J assigned. A fraction of the clones does not appear; measured against another copy, unresolved V genes explain less than half of the discrepancy, and the remainder lacks a known reason. The sample data list 300,000 to 350,000 clones, and about a tenth of these were observed just once. The top ten constitute about 1% of the sample. These receptors' antigens are unknown. Material: central memory CD4+ T cells from blood. The receptors were sampled from a man between 25 and 39 years old with type 1 diabetes.

This clone was seen a handful of times. V and J are TRBV5-1 and TRBJ1-3, with unresolved D. The CDR3 has 15 residues. Germline assignment: CDR1 SGHRS and CDR2 YFSETQ. Trimming stripped 0 bases from V and 0 bases from J, with 7 bases between. CDR3 in amino acids: CASSLDMSSGNTIYF. As DNA, the CDR3 is TGCGCCAGCAGCTTGGACATGAGCTCTGGAAACACCATATATTTT.

The rearrangement uses TRBV4-3 and TRBJ2-7, with D tentatively TRBD1 (6 bases). Germline V gene sequence: CDR1 LGHNA, CDR2 YSLEER. The CDR3 covers 15 residues. V was trimmed by 3 bases and J by 2 bases, leaving 14 bases between them. CDR3 sequence (DNA): TGCGCCAGCAGCCAGATGACAGGCGCGGCCTACGAGCAGTACTTC. Encoded protein: CASSQMTGAAYEQYF.

V usage is TRBV1 and J usage is TRBJ1-5; no DNA check was done on the table's D call, TRBD1. TRBV1 is a pseudogene locus. The CDR3 length is 17 residues. The CDR3 DNA sequence: TGCACCAGCAGCCATAAGGGTACTGGGGCCCTCAATCAGCCCCAGCATTTT. This encodes CTSSHKGTGALNQPQHF.

This clone was counted a few times. CDR3 sequence reads: CASSASGPRGGELFF. The CDR3 DNA is TGCGCCAGCAGCGCCTCGGGGCCAAGGGGCGGGGAGCTGTTTTTT. The V gene is TRBV5-1, the J gene TRBJ2-2; D is possibly TRBD1 or TRBD2 (5 bases each). The V end lost 4 bases, the J end lost 7 bases, and 17 bases lay between the germline ends. Germline-derived CDR1 and CDR2 are SGHRS and YFSETQ. This CDR3 contains 15 residues.

This clone came up many times. V and J are TRBV6-5 and TRBJ2-7; no reliable D call. Germline CDR1 reads MNHEY; CDR2 reads SVGAGI. V was cut by 5 bases and J by 9 bases, with 17 bases left in between. CDR3 size: 13 residues. The CDR3 spells CASSPSGTLRQYF. The CDR3 bases are TGTGCCAGCAGTCCTTCCGGCACCTTGCGGCAGTACTTC.

This clone came up a few times. CDR3 region: CASSLPSGGPEETQYF. DNA for the CDR3: TGTGCCAGCAGCTTACCATCGGGGGGGCCCGAAGAGACCCAGTACTTC. The J gene is TRBJ2-5, the V gene TRBV9; 8 bases align to TRBD2. V was pared by 4 bases and J by 3 bases, with 11 bases of the junction left unmatched. The germline gives CDR1 SGDLS, CDR2 YYNGEE. The CDR3 covers 16 residues.

The V call is TRBV28, the J call TRBJ2-5, with unresolved D. Germline V gives CDR1 MDHEN, CDR2 SYDVKM. CDR3 length equals 14 residues. Trimming stripped 3 bases from V and 1 base from J, with 9 bases between. CDR3 in DNA: TGTGCCAGCAGTTTCCGACCTTTCCAAGAGACCCAGTACTTC. Protein sequence: CASSFRPFQETQYF.

The V call is TRBV6-4, the J call TRBJ1-1; TRBD1 aligns across 7 bases. The CDR3 is 14 residues long. Germline CDR1 reads MRHNA; CDR2 reads SNTAGT. Losses at the gene ends were 6 bases for V and 1 base for J; bases not matched to a gene: 5. For the CDR3, the DNA is TGTGCCAGCAGCTTACAGGGGAGGAACACTGAAGCTTTCTTT. Residues: CASSLQGRNTEAFF.

The V and J genes are TRBV7-9 and TRBJ2-1; 8 bases are shared with TRBD1. J lost 0 bases, V lost 5 bases, and 6 bases had no gene match. Germline V gives CDR1 SEHNR, CDR2 FQNEAQ (reference sequence). This CDR3 region has 16 residues. This CDR3 is CASSGQGGFSYNEQFF. The CDR3 nucleotides are TGTGCCAGCAGCGGACAGGGAGGTTTCTCCTACAATGAGCAGTTCTTC. Using reference TRBV7-9 and TRBJ2-1 for the parts outside the CDR3, the full variable domain is DTGVSQNPRHKITKRGQNVTFRCDPISEHNRLYWYRQTLGQGPEFLTYFQNEAQLEKSRLLSDRFSAERPKGSFSTLEIQRTEQGDSAMYLCASSGQGGFSYNEQFFGPGTRLTVL.

In its sample, this clone was seen a few times. V is TRBV19 and J is TRBJ2-7; no clear D gene. The CDR3 totals 12 residues. Trimming pared 3 bases from V and 1 base from J, leaving 4 bases between. Germline values: CDR1 LNHDA, CDR2 SQIVND (reference sequence). CDR3 bases: TGTGCCAGTAGTATCCGGTCCTACGAGCAGTACTTC. As protein: CASSIRSYEQYF.

This clone was seen a handful of times. V and J are TRBV9 and TRBJ2-7, with D perhaps given as TRBD1 or TRBD2 (6 bases each). The V end lost 4 bases, the J end lost 3 bases, and 20 bases lay between the germline ends. Germline values: CDR1 SGDLS, CDR2 YYNGEE. This CDR3 is built from 16 residues. CDR3 amino acids: CASSPLIGGAFYEQYF. In nucleotides, the CDR3 is TGTGCCAGCAGCCCACTAATCGGGGGCGCCTTCTACGAGCAGTACTTC.

The rearrangement joins TRBV13 to TRBJ2-3; D is unresolved. The CDR3 has 15 residues. Germline CDR1 and CDR2: PRHDT and FYEKMQ (reference sequence). The V end was cut by 4 bases, the J end by 0 bases, with 11 bases between. The CDR3 bases are TGTGCCAGCAGCTCCCGGACGGAAAGCACAGATACGCAGTATTTT. This sequence encodes CASSSRTESTDTQYF.

V usage is TRBV7-2 and J usage is TRBJ1-1; the D gene is possibly TRBD1 (5 bases). The germline V and J ends were trimmed by 4 bases and 6 bases, with 18 bases remaining between them. The CDR3 totals 15 residues. Germline values: CDR1 SGHTA, CDR2 FQGNSA. In nucleotides, the CDR3 is TGTGCCAGCAGCTCCCGGGACTTCCCGACGGCTGAAGCTTTCTTT. Translation: CASSSRDFPTAEAFF.

In this sample, this clone turned up many times. The junction and the germline gene differ at one end; a read error may be behind it. This chain links TRBV7-2 with TRBJ2-1, with 8 bases aligning to TRBD2. The germline gives CDR1 SGHTA, CDR2 FQGNSA. The CDR3 is 12 residues long. The CDR3 loop reads CASSELRGASIF. The CDR3 DNA reads as TGTGCCAGCAGCGAATTGCGGGGGGCCTCCATCTTC.

This clone has just a few counts. This chain joins TRBV18 and TRBJ2-5; a possible D gene is TRBD2 (5 bases). The length of the CDR3 is 14 residues. With 2 bases removed from V and 3 bases from J, the gap between germline ends came to 10 bases. The V gene's germline CDR1 is KGHSH and CDR2 LQKENI. The CDR3 sequence is CASSPGRMEETQYF. DNA for the CDR3: TGTGCCAGCTCACCAGGGAGAATGGAAGAGACCCAGTACTTC.

This clone was observed a handful of times. The rearrangement uses TRBV7-2 and TRBJ2-7, with D perhaps matching TRBD1 (6 bases). This CDR3 is 15 amino acids long. The germline gives CDR1 SGHTA, CDR2 FQGNSA. Trimming removed 1 base at V and 3 bases at J, with 13 bases between. DNA of the CDR3: TGTGCCAGCAGCTTAGATCAGGGGTCTTTCTACGAGCAGTACTTC. Protein product: CASSLDQGSFYEQYF.

This clone was counted a few times. The V gene is TRBV19, the J gene TRBJ1-6, with TRBD1 identical over 11 bases. This CDR3 is 14 amino acids long. Trimming cost V 6 bases and J 10 bases; bases outside gene matches: 5. Germline-derived CDR1 and CDR2 are LNHDA and SQIVND (reference sequence). The CDR3 bases are TGTGCCAGTAGACTGGACAGGGGGCACTCACCCCTCCACTTT. As protein: CASRLDRGHSPLHF.

This clone has at least ten counts. The chain couples TRBV5-4 to TRBJ2-5; 9 bases match TRBD2. Germline V gives CDR1 SGHNT, CDR2 YYREEE (reference sequence). The V and J ends lost 4 bases and 5 bases, in that order; junction bases with no gene match: 15. The length of the CDR3 is 17 residues. CDR3 coding DNA: TGTGCCAGCAGCCCGGCCGGGGTAGCGGGGGACGGGGAGACCCAGTACTTC. Translation: CASSPAGVAGDGETQYF. Together with reference TRBV5-4 and TRBJ2-5, the CDR3 gives the full variable domain: ETGVTQSPTHLIKTRGQQVTLRCSSQSGHNTVSWYQQALGQGPQFIFQYYREEENGRGNFPPRFSGLQFPNYSSELNVNALELDDSALYLCASSPAGVAGDGETQYFGPGTRLLVL.

The V and J genes are TRBV7-2 and TRBJ1-2; D gene ambiguous. Germline CDR1 SGHTA, CDR2 FQGNSA. The CDR3 is 13 residues long. Between the trimmed V and J ends, which lost 3 bases and 8 bases, there was a span of 13 bases. The CDR3, as DNA: TGTGCCAGCAGCTTGGGAAGGGAACCGGGCTACACCTTC. Its translation is CASSLGREPGYTF. The full variable domain, with the rest looked up from reference TRBV7-2 and TRBJ1-2, is GAGVSQSPSNKVTEKGKDVELRCDPISGHTALYWYRQSLGQGLEFLIYFQGNSAPDKSGLPSDRFSAERTGGSVSTLTIQRTQQEDSAVYLCASSLGREPGYTFGSGTRLTVV.

The CDR3 region has the DNA TGTGCCAGCAGTCCACGGGGGACAGGGCACTCCTACGAGCAGTACTTC. Translation: CASSPRGTGHSYEQYF. The chain carries TRBV28 and TRBJ2-7; the match to TRBD1 covers 9 bases. Looked up from germline, CDR1 is MDHEN and CDR2 is SYDVKM. CDR3 size: 16 residues. The V gene end was trimmed by 5 bases and the J gene end by 0 bases; junction bases not matched to a gene: 8.